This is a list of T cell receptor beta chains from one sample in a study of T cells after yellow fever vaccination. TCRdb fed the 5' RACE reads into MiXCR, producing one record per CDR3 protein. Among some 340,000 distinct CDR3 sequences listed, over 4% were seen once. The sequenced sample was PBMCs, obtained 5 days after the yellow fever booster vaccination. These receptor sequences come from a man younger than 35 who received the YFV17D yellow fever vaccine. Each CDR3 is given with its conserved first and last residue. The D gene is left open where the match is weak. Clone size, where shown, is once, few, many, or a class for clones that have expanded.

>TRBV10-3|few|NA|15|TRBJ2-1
CAISERETFYNEQFF
TGTGCCATCAGTGAGAGGGAGACCTTTTACAATGAGCAGTTCTTC
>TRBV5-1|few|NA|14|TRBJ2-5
CASTLLQGEETQYF
TGCGCCAGCACACTATTACAGGGAGAAGAGACCCAGTACTTC
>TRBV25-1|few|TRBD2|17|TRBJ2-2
CASSDPGGGASTGELFF
TGTGCCAGCAGTGACCCCGGGGGGGGGGCGAGCACCGGGGAGCTGTTTTTT
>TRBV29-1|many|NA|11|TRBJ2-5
CSGRNGETQYF
TGCAGCGGCAGAAACGGAGAGACCCAGTACTTC
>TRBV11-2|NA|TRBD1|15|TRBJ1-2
CASSSGTGVNYGYTF
TGTGCCAGCAGCTCTGGGACAGGGGTAAACTATGGCTACACCTTC
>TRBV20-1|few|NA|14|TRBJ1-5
CSAREVQLEVPQHF
TGCAGTGCTAGAGAGGTACAGCTTGAAGTACCCCAGCATTTT
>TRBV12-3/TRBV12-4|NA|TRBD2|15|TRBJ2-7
CASSLAGGPIYEQYF
TGTGCCAGCAGTCTCGCGGGGGGACCGATTTACGAGCAGTACTTC
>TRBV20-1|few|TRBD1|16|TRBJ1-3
CSARDAPGQGRNTIYF
TGCAGTGCTAGAGACGCTCCGGGACAGGGCCGGAACACCATATATTTT
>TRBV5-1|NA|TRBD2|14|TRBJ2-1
CASSLAGGWNEQFF
TGCGCCAGCAGCTTGGCCGGGGGGTGGAATGAGCAGTTCTTC
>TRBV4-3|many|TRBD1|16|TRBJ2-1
CASSQDPGTGSNEQFF
TGCGCCAGCAGCCAAGATCCCGGGACAGGGTCCAATGAGCAGTTCTTC
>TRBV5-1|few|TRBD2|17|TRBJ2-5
CASSLRLAGNLGETQYF
TGCGCCAGCAGCTTGAGGCTAGCGGGGAACTTGGGGGAGACCCAGTACTTC
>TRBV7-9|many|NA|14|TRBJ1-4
CASSNTAPGEKLFF
TGTGCCAGCAGCAACACGGCCCCAGGCGAAAAACTGTTTTTT
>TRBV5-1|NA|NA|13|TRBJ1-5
CASSLKPDQPQHF
TGCGCCAGCAGCTTAAAACCAGATCAGCCCCAGCATTTT
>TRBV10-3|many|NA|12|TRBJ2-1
CAIKGRYNEQFF
TGTGCCATCAAAGGGAGATACAATGAGCAGTTCTTC
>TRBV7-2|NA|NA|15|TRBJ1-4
CASSLDRGIGEKLFF
TGTGCCAGCAGCTTAGATAGGGGGATCGGAGAAAAACTGTTTTTT
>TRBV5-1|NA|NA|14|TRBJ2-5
CASSLIPEQETQYF
TGCGCCAGCAGCCTGATCCCAGAACAAGAGACCCAGTACTTC
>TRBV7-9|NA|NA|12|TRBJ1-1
CASSSRGAEAFF
TGTGCCAGCAGCTCTCGTGGAGCTGAAGCTTTCTTT
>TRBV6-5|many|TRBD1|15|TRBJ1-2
CASTLRGTGGSGYTF
TGTGCCAGCACCTTACGGGGGACAGGGGGAAGTGGCTACACCTTC
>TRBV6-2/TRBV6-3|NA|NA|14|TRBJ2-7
CASSPRGRGDEQYF
TGTGCCAGCAGCCCCAGAGGCCGTGGGGACGAGCAGTACTTC
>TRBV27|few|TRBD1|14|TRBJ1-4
CASSSRQGEEKLFF
TGTGCCAGCAGTTCACGACAGGGGGAAGAAAAACTGTTTTTT
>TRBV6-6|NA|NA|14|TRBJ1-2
CASSYLSGNYGYTF
TGTGCCAGCAGTTACCTTAGTGGGAACTATGGCTACACCTTC
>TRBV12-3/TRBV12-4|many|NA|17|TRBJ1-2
CASSFTNENGRRWGYTF
TGTGCCAGCAGTTTCACCAATGAAAACGGACGACGGTGGGGCTACACCTTC
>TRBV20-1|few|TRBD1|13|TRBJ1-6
CSARQGGRSPLHF
TGCAGTGCTCGTCAGGGGGGTCGGTCACCCCTCCACTTT
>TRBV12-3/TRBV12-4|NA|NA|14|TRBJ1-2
CASSLASRFYGYTF
TGTGCCAGCAGTTTAGCGTCACGTTTCTATGGCTACACCTTC
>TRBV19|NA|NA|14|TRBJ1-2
CASRPGGGSGGYTF
TGTGCCAGTAGGCCGGGGGGAGGCTCTGGTGGCTACACCTTC
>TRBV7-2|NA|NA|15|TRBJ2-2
CATPPWTYNTGELFF
TGTGCCACCCCTCCCTGGACTTACAACACCGGGGAGCTGTTTTTT
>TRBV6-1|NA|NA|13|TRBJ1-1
CASRAGGYTEAFF
TGTGCCAGCAGAGCGGGAGGGTACACTGAAGCTTTCTTT
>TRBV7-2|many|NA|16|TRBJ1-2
CASSLDQQAVFYGYTF
TGTGCCAGCAGCTTAGATCAGCAGGCCGTTTTTTATGGCTACACCTTC
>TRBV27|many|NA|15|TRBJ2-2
CASTLKETNTGELFF
TGTGCCAGCACCTTGAAAGAGACAAACACCGGGGAGCTGTTTTTT
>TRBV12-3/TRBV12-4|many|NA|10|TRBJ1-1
CASSLAEAFF
TGTGCCAGCAGTTTAGCTGAAGCTTTCTTT
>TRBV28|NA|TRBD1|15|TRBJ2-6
CASRALRDRGIVLTF
TGTGCCAGCAGGGCCCTCCGGGACAGGGGCATCGTCCTGACTTTC
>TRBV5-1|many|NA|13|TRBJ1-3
CASSFAGGNTIYF
TGCGCCAGCAGCTTCGCAGGAGGAAACACCATATATTTT
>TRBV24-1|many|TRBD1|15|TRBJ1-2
CATSDGGTGSYGYTF
TGTGCCACCAGTGATGGAGGGACAGGATCCTATGGCTACACCTTC
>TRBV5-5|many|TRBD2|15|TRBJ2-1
CASSLVSSGVNEQFF
TGTGCCAGCAGCTTGGTGTCTAGCGGGGTCAATGAGCAGTTCTTC
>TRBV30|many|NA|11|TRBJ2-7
CAWGQSYEQYF
TGTGCCTGGGGGCAGTCCTACGAGCAGTACTTC
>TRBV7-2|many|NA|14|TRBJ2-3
CASSLARRVDTQYF
TGTGCCAGCAGCTTAGCGCGGAGGGTAGATACGCAGTATTTT
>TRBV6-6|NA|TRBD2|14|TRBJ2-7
CASRRLAGSYEQYF
TGTGCCAGCAGGAGACTAGCGGGGAGCTACGAGCAGTACTTC
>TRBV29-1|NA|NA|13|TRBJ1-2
CSVEDRGPGGYTF
TGCAGCGTTGAAGATCGGGGGCCCGGGGGCTACACCTTC
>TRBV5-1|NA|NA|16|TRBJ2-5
CASSLWNMLYQETQYF
TGCGCCAGCAGCTTGTGGAATATGCTCTACCAAGAGACCCAGTACTTC
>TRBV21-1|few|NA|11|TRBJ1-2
CASRAEGGYTF
TGTGCCAGCAGGGCAGAGGGTGGCTACACCTTC
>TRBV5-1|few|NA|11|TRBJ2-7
CASSSDTEQYF
TGCGCCAGCAGCTCGGACACCGAGCAGTACTTC
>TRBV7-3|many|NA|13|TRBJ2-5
CASSLNTEETQYF
TGTGCCAGCAGCTTAAATACCGAAGAGACCCAGTACTTC
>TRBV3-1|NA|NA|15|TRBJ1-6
CASSSSGGRGSPLHF
TGTGCCAGCAGCTCCAGCGGGGGGCGGGGGTCACCCCTCCACTTT
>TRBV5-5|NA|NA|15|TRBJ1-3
CASSSLGILADTIYF
TGTGCCAGCAGCTCTCTGGGGATCCTTGCGGACACCATATATTTT
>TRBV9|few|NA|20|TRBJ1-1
CASSVGVSVRGTGNNTEAFF
TGTGCCAGCAGCGTAGGAGTTTCCGTAAGGGGAACGGGTAATAACACTGAAGCTTTCTTT
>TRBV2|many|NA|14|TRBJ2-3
CASSERGHADTQYF
TGTGCCAGCAGTGAGAGGGGCCACGCAGATACGCAGTATTTT